Ten or more counts support the clone carrying this TCR beta chain. The antigen is not known. This sample was taken from a study of T cells in Graves' hyperthyroidism and ophthalmopathy. It was RNA transcripts that yielded the amplified TCR beta CDR3 regions. HTBI primers were employed in a first-round RT-PCR of the TCR CDR3. Each CDR3 protein is one row after TCRdb ran MiXCR on the multiplex PCR reads. The data hold roughly 640,000 distinct CDR3 sequences, with approximately 15% observed a single time. The CDR3 covers 15 residues. The V gene's germline CDR1 is SGHTA and CDR2 FQGNSA. The ends were cut back, 5 bases at V and 2 bases at J, with 16 bases in the middle. Study results and caveats: A 13 V-J model separated ophthalmopathy from stable hyperthyroidism. Ophthalmopathy, which appeared later, was predicted by the model a median roughly 6.4 months before onset. Most thyroid clonotypes that were expanded above 0.001 also turned up in blood.

Clinical Activity Scores of at least 3, NOSPECS grades of at least 4 and durations under 3 months characterized ophthalmopathy patients. This sequence was found in a woman aged 40 to 50 with Graves' ophthalmopathy. J is TRBJ2-7 and V is TRBV7-2; a weak D match, TRBD2 (5 bases). The material sequenced was blood. CDR3 sequence: CASSPLVGVTYEQYF. CDR3 DNA: TGTGCCAGCAGCCCCTTAGTCGGGGTCACCTACGAGCAGTACTTC.